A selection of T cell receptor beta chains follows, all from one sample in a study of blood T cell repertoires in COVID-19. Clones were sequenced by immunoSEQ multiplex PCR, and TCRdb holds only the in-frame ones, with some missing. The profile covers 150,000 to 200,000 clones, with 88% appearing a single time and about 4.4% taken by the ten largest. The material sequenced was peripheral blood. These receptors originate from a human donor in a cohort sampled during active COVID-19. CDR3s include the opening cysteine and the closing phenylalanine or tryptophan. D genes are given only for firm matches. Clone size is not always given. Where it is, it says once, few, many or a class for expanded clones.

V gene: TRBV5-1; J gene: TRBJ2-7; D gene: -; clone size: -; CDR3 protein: CASSSPTGKQYF; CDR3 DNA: TGCGCCAGCAGCTCTCCGACAGGCAAGCAGTACTTC
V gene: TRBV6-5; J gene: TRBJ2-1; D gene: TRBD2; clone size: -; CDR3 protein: CASSSLPGSGRYEQFF; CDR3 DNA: TGTGCCAGCAGTTCCCTCCCGGGTAGCGGGAGGTACGAGCAGTTCTTC
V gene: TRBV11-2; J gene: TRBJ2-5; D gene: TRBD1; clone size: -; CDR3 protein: CASSLDRAGGHETQYF; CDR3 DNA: TGTGCCAGCAGCTTAGATCGGGCAGGGGGCCACGAGACCCAGTACTTC
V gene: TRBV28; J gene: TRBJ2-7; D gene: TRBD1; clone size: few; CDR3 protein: CASRADRSRDEQYF; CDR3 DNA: TGTGCCAGCAGAGCGGACAGGAGTCGAGACGAGCAGTACTTC
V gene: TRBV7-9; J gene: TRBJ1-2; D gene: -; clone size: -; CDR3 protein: CASSPSGSSYGYTF; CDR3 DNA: TGTGCCAGCAGCCCCTCGGGATCGAGCTATGGCTACACCTTC
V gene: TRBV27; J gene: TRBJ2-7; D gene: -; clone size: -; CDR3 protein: CASSPKQGYEQYF; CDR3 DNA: TGTGCCAGCAGTCCTAAACAGGGCTACGAGCAGTACTTC
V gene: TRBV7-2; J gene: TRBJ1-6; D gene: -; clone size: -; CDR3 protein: CASSLDRAGWNGSPLHF; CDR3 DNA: TGTGCCAGCAGCTTAGATCGGGCAGGGTGGAATGGTTCACCCCTCCACTTT
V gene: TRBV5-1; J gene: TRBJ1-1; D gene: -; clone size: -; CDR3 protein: CASSLGSRVERTEAFF; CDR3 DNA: TGCGCCAGCAGCTTGGGGTCTCGTGTGGAGAGGACTGAAGCTTTCTTT
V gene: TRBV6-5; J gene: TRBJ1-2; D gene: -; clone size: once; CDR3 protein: CASSQTSYGYTF; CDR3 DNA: TGTGCCAGCAGTCAGACAAGCTATGGCTACACCTTC
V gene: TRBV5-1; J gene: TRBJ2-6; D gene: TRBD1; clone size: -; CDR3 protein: CASSLGPRPGGGTGANVLTF; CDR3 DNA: TGCGCCAGCAGCTTGGGCCCGAGGCCAGGGGGCGGAACTGGGGCCAACGTCCTGACTTTC
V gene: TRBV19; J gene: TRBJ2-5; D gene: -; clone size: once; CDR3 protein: CASSSKGETQYF; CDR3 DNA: TGTGCCAGTAGTTCTAAGGGGGAGACCCAGTACTTC
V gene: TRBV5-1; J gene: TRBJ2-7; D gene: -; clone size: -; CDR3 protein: CASTPSVSTYEQYF; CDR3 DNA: TGCGCCAGCACCCCGTCGGTTTCTACCTACGAGCAGTACTTC